Each of the 10 T cell receptor beta chains below was sequenced from the same sample in a study of metastatic and nonmetastatic thyroid tumors. TCRdb re-analyzed the PCR reads through MiXCR. The sample includes more than 15,000 clones, approximately 30% of them seen just once. Prior to thyroid surgery, none of the patients had received any treatment. The sequencing input was adjacent normal tissue. These receptors were collected from a female donor with papillary thyroid cancer or a benign thyroid nodule (not recorded which). Some clones in this sample may be carry-over from other donors' samples.

Points on this clone: One end of the junction varies from germline; a read error may be responsible. The rearrangement uses TRBV2 and TRBJ2-1; D is perhaps TRBD2 (5 bases). This CDR3 contains 16 residues. Germline CDR1 SNHLY, CDR2 FYNNEI. CDR3 loop: CASSVPQRRSYNGQFF. Written as DNA, the CDR3 is TGTGCCAGCAGTGTGCCCCAGCGGCGTTCCTACAATGGGCAGTTCTTC.

This clone appeared a few times. At the DNA level, this CDR3 is encoded by other sequences in the same sample as well. The chain combines TRBV5-5 with TRBJ1-5; a possible D gene is TRBD1 (6 bases). Germline CDR1 reads SGHKS; CDR2 reads YYEKEE (reference sequence). This CDR3 is built from 14 residues. Trimming pared 0 bases from V and 4 bases from J, leaving 8 bases between. The CDR3: CASSLVGGNQPQHF. In DNA form, the CDR3 reads TGTGCCAGCAGCTTGGTAGGGGGAAATCAGCCCCAGCATTTT.

Only one count was recorded for this clone. The chain links TRBV7-9 to TRBJ2-3, with a possible D match to TRBD1 (5 bases). Germline lookup yields CDR1 SEHNR and CDR2 FQNEAQ (reference sequence). This CDR3 contains 13 residues. V lost 2 bases and J 3 bases, leaving 6 bases between the germline ends. CDR3 DNA: TGTGCCAGCAGCTTACAGGGTACAGATACGCAGTATTTT. Translating gives CASSLQGTDTQYF.

This clone was seen a few times. The V gene is TRBV28, the J gene TRBJ1-2; 7 nucleotides align to TRBD1. The CDR3 has 13 residues. CDR1 is MDHEN, CDR2 SYDVKM, per germline. V was clipped by 4 bases and J by 5 bases; unmatched bases: 4. The CDR3 DNA sequence: TGTGCCAGCAGTTCGACAGGGTGGTATGGCTACACCTTC. Protein: CASSSTGWYGYTF.

The V gene is TRBV6-1, the J gene TRBJ1-2; 11 bases are shared with TRBD1. CDR3 length equals 14 residues. The V and J ends lost 7 bases and 6 bases, in that order; junction bases with no gene match: 7. Germline CDR1 MNHNS, CDR2 SASEGT. The CDR3 here is CASMRGQGADGYTF. DNA for the CDR3: TGTGCCAGCATGAGAGGACAGGGGGCAGATGGCTACACCTTC.

This clone was counted a few times. The gene calls are TRBV19 and TRBJ2-7; 10 bases fit TRBD1. The J segment lost 5 bases and the V segment lost 7 bases, leaving 5 bases of the junction unmatched. This CDR3 comprises 13 residues. Germline V lookup: CDR1 LNHDA, CDR2 SQIVND (reference sequence). CDR3 nucleotides: TGTGCCAGTATTGTTGACAGGGGGCACGAGCAGTACTTC. The encoded protein is CASIVDRGHEQYF.

The chain carries TRBV6-2 or TRBV6-3 and TRBJ1-2; TRBD1 aligns across 7 bases. This CDR3 spans 15 amino acids. Losses at the gene ends were 6 bases for V and 1 base for J; bases not matched to a gene: 8. Germline V CDR1 and CDR2: MNHEY, SVGEGT. In DNA form, the CDR3 reads TGTGCCAGCAGCTCCCCGGGACAGCGTAACTATGGCTACACCTTC. This codes for CASSSPGQRNYGYTF.

This clone showed up many times. Additional DNA sequences in this sample encode the identical CDR3. The chain combines TRBV19 with TRBJ1-1; D gene uncertain. CDR1 and CDR2 from the germline V gene are LNHDA and SQIVND (reference sequence). The CDR3 totals 14 residues. Trimming took off 2 bases at V and 3 bases at J, with 10 bases between the two ends. The CDR3 sequence is CASSIKIAHTEAFF. Written as DNA, the CDR3 is TGTGCCAGTAGTATAAAGATCGCCCACACTGAAGCTTTCTTT.

This clone was detected ten times or more. This chain joins TRBV30 and TRBJ1-2; D not certain. CDR3 size: 16 residues. CDR1 is GTSNPN and CDR2 is SVGIG in the germline V gene (reference sequence). V lost 5 bases and J lost 4, with 23 bases in between. CDR3 sequence: CAWFEMGPKGSYGYTF. CDR3 nucleotide sequence: TGTGCCTGGTTCGAAATGGGCCCCAAGGGCTCCTATGGCTACACCTTC.

The rearrangement joins TRBV11-2 to TRBJ1-1; D gene ambiguous. Germline V gene sequence: CDR1 SGHAT, CDR2 FQNNGV. This CDR3 region has 11 residues. Trimming shortened V by 4 bases and J by 8 bases, and 8 bases separated the two germline ends. CDR3 amino acids: CASSSRTEAFF. CDR3 nucleotide sequence: TGTGCCAGCAGCTCGCGTACGGAAGCTTTCTTT.